This is a list of T cell receptor beta chains from one sample in a study of blood T cell repertoires in COVID-19. The repertoire was sequenced with immunoSEQ multiplex PCR; TCRdb's copy has only in-frame clones and lacks some. In the table there are 400,000 to 550,000 clones, roughly 87% of which are singletons. Sequencing was carried out using PBMCs or T cells enriched from blood (not recorded which). The source of these receptors is a woman aged 18-29 years with acute COVID-19. Each CDR3 is given without its conserved first and last residue.

V gene	J gene	CDR3 protein
TRBV28	TRBJ2-7	ASSLPSGSDEQY
TRBV5-5	TRBJ1-2	ASSLSPDRAYGYT
TRBV7-9	TRBJ2-3	ASSTWTSGSPDTQY
TRBV29-1	TRBJ2-1	SVAVVLMNEQF
TRBV11-2	TRBJ1-2	ASSLGDFYGYT
TRBV6-5	TRBJ2-3	ASSWGGGALTDTQY
TRBV7-9	TRBJ2-3	ASSLGTGTGAADTQY
TRBV19	TRBJ2-3	ASSLQGKTDTQY
TRBV13	TRBJ2-7	ASSSVVYEQY
TRBV4-1	TRBJ2-7	ASSRTPTGASATTNEQY
TRBV9	TRBJ2-3	ASSVGDKDTQY
TRBV29-1	TRBJ2-1	SVERLAEGWSWNEQF
TRBV27	TRBJ2-7	ASSLTSGRTYEQY
TRBV5-1	TRBJ2-2	ASRPGVNTGELF
TRBV9	TRBJ1-2	ASSAESRGGYT
TRBV27	TRBJ1-6	ASSQGLGNSPLH
TRBV13	TRBJ2-5	ASSQRSRGRAGETQY
TRBV7-9	TRBJ2-2	ASNRDRYTGELF
TRBV28	TRBJ2-7	ASSLDLRTSGKSSYEQY
TRBV2	TRBJ1-2	ASSLRGQNYGYT
TRBV4-3	TRBJ1-4	ASSQDPGQGGEKLF
TRBV3-1/TRBV3-2	TRBJ2-5	ASSQGQGKGETQY
TRBV7-9	TRBJ2-3	ASSSIFHRGSTDTQY
TRBV5-1	TRBJ1-1	ASSLGQGALNTEAF
TRBV7-2	TRBJ2-7	ASSPLAGAPYEQY
TRBV10-3	TRBJ2-7	AISESGHVGASYEQY
TRBV19	TRBJ2-1	ASSMGRGVRDEQF
TRBV7-3	TRBJ2-1	ASSLSGGSYNEQF
TRBV15	TRBJ1-5	ATRTGESNQPQH
TRBV6-4	TRBJ2-3	ASRALGQLQDHTQY
TRBV10-1	TRBJ2-7	ASSPSGGSYEQY